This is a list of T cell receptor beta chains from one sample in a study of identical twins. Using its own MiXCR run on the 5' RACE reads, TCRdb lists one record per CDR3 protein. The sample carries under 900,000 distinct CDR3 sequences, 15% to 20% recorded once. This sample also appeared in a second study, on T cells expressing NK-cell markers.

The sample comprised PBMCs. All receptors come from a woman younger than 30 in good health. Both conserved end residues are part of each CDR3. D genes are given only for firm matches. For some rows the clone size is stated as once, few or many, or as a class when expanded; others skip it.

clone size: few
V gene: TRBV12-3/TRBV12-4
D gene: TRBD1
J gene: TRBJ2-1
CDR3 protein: CASSLQDRYYNEQFF
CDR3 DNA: TGTGCCAGCAGTTTACAGGACAGGTACTACAATGAGCAGTTCTTC

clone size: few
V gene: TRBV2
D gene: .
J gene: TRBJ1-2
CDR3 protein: CASSDQDRTNYGYTF
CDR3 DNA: TGTGCCAGCAGTGACCAGGATCGGACTAACTATGGCTACACCTTC

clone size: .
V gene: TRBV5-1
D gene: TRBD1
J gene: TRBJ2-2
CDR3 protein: CASSLETGGTGELFF
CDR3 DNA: TGCGCCAGCAGCTTAGAGACAGGGGGAACCGGGGAGCTGTTTTTT

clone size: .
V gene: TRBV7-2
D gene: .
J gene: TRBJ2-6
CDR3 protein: CASSLKTAGANVLTF
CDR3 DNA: TGTGCCAGCAGCTTAAAGACAGCAGGGGCCAACGTCCTGACTTTC

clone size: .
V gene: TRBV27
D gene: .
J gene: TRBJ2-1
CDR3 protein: CASSLSGRKEYNEQFF
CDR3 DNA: TGTGCCAGCAGTTTATCGGGCAGAAAGGAATACAATGAGCAGTTCTTC

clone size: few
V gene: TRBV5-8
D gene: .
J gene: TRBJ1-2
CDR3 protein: CASSLQGLGYGYTF
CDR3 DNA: TGTGCCAGCAGCTTGCAGGGGCTAGGCTATGGCTACACCTTC

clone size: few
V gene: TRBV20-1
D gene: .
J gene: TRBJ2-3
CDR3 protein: CSAIDRISTDTQYF
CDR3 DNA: TGCAGTGCCATTGACAGGATCAGCACAGATACGCAGTATTTT

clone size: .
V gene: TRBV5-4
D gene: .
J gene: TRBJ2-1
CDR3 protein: CASSLWGGGDEQFF
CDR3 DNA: TGTGCCAGCAGCTTGTGGGGAGGGGGCGATGAGCAGTTCTTC

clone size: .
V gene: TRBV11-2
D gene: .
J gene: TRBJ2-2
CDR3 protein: CASSLELKGELFF
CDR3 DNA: TGTGCCAGCAGCTTAGAGTTAAAAGGGGAGCTGTTTTTT

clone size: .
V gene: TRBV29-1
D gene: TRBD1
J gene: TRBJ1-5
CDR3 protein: CSVGQEGNQPQHF
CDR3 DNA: TGCAGCGTCGGACAGGAGGGCAATCAGCCCCAGCATTTT

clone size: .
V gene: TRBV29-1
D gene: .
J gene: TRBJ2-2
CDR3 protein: CSVLGTTGELFF
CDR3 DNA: TGCAGCGTTCTCGGTACCACCGGGGAGCTGTTTTTT

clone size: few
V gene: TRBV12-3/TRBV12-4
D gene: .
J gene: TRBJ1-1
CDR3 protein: CASSLIRGEGAFF
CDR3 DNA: TGTGCCAGCAGTTTAATTCGGGGAGAAGGAGCTTTCTTT

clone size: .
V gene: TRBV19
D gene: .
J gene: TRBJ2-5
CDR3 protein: CATSGAETQYF
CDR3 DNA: TGTGCCACTTCAGGGGCAGAGACCCAGTACTTC

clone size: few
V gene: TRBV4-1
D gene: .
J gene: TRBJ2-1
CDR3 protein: CASSQAQQEQFF
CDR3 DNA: TGCGCCAGCAGCCAAGCCCAGCAGGAGCAGTTCTTC

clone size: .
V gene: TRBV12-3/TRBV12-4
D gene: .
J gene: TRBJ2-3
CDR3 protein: CASTLEKVTDTQYF
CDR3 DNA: TGTGCCAGCACCCTAGAGAAAGTGACAGATACGCAGTATTTT

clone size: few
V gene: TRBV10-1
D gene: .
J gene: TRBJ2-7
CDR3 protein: CASSGPGLGGEQYF
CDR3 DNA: TGCGCCAGCAGTGGACCAGGGCTCGGGGGCGAGCAGTACTTC

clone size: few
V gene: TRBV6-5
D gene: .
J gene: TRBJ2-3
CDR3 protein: CASSYSPGVDTQYF
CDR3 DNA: TGTGCCAGCAGTTACTCCCCAGGGGTTGATACGCAGTATTTT

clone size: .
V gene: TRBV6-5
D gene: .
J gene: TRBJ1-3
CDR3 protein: CASSFQKGNTIYF
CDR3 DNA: TGTGCCAGCAGTTTCCAAAAAGGAAACACCATATATTTT

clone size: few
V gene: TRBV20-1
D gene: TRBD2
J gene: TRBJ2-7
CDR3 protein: CSAAGTSGRSSYEQYF
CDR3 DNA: TGCAGTGCGGCCGGGACTAGCGGGAGAAGCTCCTACGAGCAGTACTTC

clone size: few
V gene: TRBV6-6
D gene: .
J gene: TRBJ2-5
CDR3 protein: CASSYQFQETQYF
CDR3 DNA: TGTGCCAGCAGTTACCAGTTCCAAGAGACCCAGTACTTC

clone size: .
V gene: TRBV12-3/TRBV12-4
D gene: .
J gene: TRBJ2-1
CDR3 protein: CASGAGASVF
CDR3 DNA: TGTGCCAGCGGTGCAGGGGCTTCAGTCTTC

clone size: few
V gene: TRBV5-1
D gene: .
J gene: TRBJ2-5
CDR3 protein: CASSLPGAWETQYF
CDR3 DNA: TGCGCCAGCAGCTTGCCAGGGGCATGGGAGACCCAGTACTTC

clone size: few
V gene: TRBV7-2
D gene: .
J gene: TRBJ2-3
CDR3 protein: CASSLKRVRTDTQYF
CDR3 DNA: TGTGCCAGCAGCTTAAAGCGGGTTCGCACAGATACGCAGTATTTT

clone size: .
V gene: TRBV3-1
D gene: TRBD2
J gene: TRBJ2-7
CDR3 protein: CASSQGGLVGRPYEQYF
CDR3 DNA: TGTGCCAGCAGCCAAGGGGGACTAGTGGGCCGCCCCTACGAGCAGTACTTC

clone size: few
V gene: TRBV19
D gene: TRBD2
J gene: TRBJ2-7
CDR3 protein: CASLAGGSHEQYF
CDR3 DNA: TGTGCCAGTCTTGCGGGAGGGTCCCACGAGCAGTACTTC

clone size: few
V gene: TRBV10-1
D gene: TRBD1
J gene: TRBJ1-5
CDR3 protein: CASKQNRGMNQPQHF
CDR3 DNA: TGCGCCAGCAAACAGAACAGGGGAATGAATCAGCCCCAGCATTTT

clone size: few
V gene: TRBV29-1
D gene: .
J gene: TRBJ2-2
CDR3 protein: CSVVGVANTGELFF
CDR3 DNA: TGCAGCGTTGTTGGGGTAGCGAACACCGGGGAGCTGTTTTTT

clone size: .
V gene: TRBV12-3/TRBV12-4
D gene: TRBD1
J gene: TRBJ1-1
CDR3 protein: CASSTPTGRAFF
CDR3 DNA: TGTGCCAGCAGTACCCCGACAGGGAGAGCTTTCTTT

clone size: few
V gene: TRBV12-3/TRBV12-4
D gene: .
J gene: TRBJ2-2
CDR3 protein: CASSWRDTRYTGELFF
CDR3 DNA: TGTGCCAGCAGTTGGCGGGACACACGATACACCGGGGAGCTGTTTTTT

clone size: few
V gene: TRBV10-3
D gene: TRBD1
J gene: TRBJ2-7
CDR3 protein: CATKDREPDEQYF
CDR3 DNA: TGTGCCACTAAGGACAGGGAGCCAGACGAGCAGTACTTC

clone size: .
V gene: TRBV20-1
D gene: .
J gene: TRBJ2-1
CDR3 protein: CSAREGGRGREQFF
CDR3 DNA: TGCAGTGCTAGAGAGGGGGGAAGGGGTCGTGAGCAGTTCTTC

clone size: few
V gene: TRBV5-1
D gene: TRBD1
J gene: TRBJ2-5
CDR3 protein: CASSLGAGGAETQYF
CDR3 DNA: TGCGCCAGCAGCTTGGGGGCAGGGGGCGCCGAGACCCAGTACTTC

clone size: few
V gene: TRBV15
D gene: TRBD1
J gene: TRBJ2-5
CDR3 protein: CATSRVLDRDQETQYF
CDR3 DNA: TGTGCCACCAGCAGAGTCCTAGACAGGGACCAAGAGACCCAGTACTTC

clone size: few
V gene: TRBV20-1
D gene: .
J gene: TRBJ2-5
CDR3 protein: CSGAGGETQYF
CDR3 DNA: TGCAGTGGGGCGGGTGGGGAGACCCAGTACTTC

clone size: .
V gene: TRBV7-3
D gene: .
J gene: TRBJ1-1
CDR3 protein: CASTPGGGGQNTEAFF
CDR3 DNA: TGTGCCAGCACCCCAGGAGGGGGGGGGCAGAACACTGAAGCTTTCTTT

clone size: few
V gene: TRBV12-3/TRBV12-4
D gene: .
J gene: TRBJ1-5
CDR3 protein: CASQNRDGTYQPQHF
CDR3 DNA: TGTGCCAGCCAGAATCGGGACGGGACTTATCAGCCCCAGCATTTT

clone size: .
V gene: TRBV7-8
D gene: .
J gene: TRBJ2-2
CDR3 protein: CASSLEALGAGELFF
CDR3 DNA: TGTGCCAGCAGCTTAGAAGCACTAGGTGCCGGGGAGCTGTTTTTT

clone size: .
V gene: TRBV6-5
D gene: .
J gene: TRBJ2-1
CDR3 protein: CASSSPPSRINEQFF
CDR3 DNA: TGTGCCAGCAGTTCCCCCCCTAGCAGGATCAATGAGCAGTTCTTC

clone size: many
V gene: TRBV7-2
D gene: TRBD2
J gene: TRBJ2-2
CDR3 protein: CASSLESSGFTGELFF
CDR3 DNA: TGTGCCAGCAGCTTAGAGTCTAGCGGGTTCACCGGGGAGCTGTTTTTT

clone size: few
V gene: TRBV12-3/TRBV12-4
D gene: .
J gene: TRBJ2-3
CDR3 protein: CATADGGRGGDTQYF
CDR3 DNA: TGTGCCACCGCGGACGGGGGAAGAGGGGGAGATACGCAGTATTTT

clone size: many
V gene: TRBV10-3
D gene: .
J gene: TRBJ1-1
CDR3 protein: CAISVGGNTEAFF
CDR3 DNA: TGTGCCATCAGTGTCGGGGGGAACACTGAAGCTTTCTTT

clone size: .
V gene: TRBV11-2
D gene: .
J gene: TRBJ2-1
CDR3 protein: CASSPTRHNEQFF
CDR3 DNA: TGTGCCAGCAGCCCCACTAGGCACAATGAGCAGTTCTTC

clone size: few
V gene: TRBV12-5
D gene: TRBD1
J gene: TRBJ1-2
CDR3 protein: CASGLIGSRGDGYTF
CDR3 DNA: TGTGCTAGTGGTTTGATTGGGTCCAGGGGGGATGGCTACACCTTC

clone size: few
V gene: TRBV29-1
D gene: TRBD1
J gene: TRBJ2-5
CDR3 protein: CSVEDLDRGLETQYF
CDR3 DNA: TGCAGCGTTGAAGATTTGGACAGGGGATTAGAGACCCAGTACTTC

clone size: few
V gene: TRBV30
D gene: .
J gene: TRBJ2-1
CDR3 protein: CAWDDYNEQFF
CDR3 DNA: TGTGCCTGGGACGATTACAATGAGCAGTTCTTC

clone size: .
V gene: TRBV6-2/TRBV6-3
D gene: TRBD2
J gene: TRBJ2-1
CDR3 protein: CASNIAGLNYNEQFF
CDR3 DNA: TGTGCCAGCAACATAGCGGGGCTGAACTACAATGAGCAGTTCTTC

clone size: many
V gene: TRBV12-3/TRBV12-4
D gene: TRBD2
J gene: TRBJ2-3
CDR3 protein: CATTLAGGQDTQYF
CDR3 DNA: TGTGCCACCACTCTGGCGGGAGGGCAGGATACGCAGTATTTT

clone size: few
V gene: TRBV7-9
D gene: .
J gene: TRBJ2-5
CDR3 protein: CASSFLGRDETQYF
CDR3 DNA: TGTGCCAGCAGCTTTTTGGGACGGGACGAGACCCAGTACTTC

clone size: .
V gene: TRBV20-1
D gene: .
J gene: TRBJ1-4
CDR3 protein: CSAERGASTNEKLFF
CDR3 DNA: TGCAGTGCCGAACGGGGGGCTTCAACTAATGAAAAACTGTTTTTT

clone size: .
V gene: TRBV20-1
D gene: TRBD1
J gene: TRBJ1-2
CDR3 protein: CSALDRTYGYTF
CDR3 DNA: TGCAGTGCGCTGGACAGGACCTATGGCTACACCTTC

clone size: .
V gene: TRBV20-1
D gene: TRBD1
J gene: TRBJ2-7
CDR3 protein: CSATSRQGDRLEQYF
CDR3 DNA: TGCAGTGCTACTAGCCGACAGGGGGATCGGCTCGAGCAGTACTTC

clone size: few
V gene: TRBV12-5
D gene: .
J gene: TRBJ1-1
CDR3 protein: CASGSDRTEAFF
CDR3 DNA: TGTGCTAGTGGTTCCGATAGGACTGAAGCTTTCTTT